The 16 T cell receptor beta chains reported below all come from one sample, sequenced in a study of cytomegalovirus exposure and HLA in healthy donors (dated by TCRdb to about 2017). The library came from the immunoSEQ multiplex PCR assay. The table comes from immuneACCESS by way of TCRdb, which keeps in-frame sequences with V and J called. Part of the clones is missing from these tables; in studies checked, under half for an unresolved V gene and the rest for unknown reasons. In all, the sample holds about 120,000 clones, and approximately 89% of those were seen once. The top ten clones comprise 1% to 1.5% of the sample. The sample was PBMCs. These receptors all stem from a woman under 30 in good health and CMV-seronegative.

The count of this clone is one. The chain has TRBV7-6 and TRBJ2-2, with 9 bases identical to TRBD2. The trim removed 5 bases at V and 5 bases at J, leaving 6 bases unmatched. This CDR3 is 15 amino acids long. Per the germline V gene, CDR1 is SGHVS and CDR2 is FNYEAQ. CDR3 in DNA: TGTGCCAGCAGCCCCCGAGCGGGGGGAACCGGGGAGCTGTTTTTT. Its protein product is CASSPRAGGTGELFF. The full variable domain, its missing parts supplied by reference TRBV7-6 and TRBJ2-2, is GAGVSQSPRYKVTKRGQDVALRCDPISGHVSLYWYRQALGQGPEFLTYFNYEAQQDKSGLPNDRFSAERPEGSISTLTIQRTEQRDSAMYRCASSPRAGGTGELFFGEGSRLTVL.

CDR3 region: CASSLPRGATYEQYF. As DNA, the CDR3 is TGTGCCAGCAGCTTACCCAGGGGCGCAACCTACGAGCAGTACTTC. The rearrangement links TRBV7-9 to TRBJ2-7; weak D call: TRBD1 (6 bases). Germline CDR1 and CDR2: SEHNR and FQNEAQ (reference sequence). Trimming left V 2 bases short and J 2 bases short, with 13 bases between. CDR3 length equals 15 residues.

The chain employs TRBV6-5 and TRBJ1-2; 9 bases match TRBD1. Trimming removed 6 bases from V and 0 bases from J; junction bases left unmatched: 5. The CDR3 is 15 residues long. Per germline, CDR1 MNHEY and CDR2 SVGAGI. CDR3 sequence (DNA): TGTGCCAGCAGGCGAACAGGGGGCTCTAACTATGGCTACACCTTC. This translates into CASRRTGGSNYGYTF.

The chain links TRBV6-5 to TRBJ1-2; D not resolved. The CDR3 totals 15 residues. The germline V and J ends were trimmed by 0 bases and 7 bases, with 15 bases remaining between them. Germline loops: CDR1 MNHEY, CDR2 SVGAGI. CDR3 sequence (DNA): TGTGCCAGCAGTTACTCCTCGCTACCATATCGTGGCTACACCTTC. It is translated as CASSYSSLPYRGYTF.

The CDR3 DNA reads as TGCGCCAGCAGCTTGGCGAGCGGGGGGGCCCGGGAGACCCAGTACTTC. Protein sequence: CASSLASGGARETQYF. The rearrangement uses TRBV5-1 and TRBJ2-5, with TRBD2 matching 10 bases. This CDR3 is built from 16 residues. Germline V gene lookup returns CDR1 SGHRS and CDR2 YFSETQ. V lost 0 bases to trimming and J lost 5 bases; unmatched junction nucleotides: 7.

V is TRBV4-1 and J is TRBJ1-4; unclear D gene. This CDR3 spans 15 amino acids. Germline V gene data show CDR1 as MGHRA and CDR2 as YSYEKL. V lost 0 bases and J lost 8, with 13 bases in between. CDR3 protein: CASSQDTGSPEKLFF. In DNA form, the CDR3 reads TGCGCCAGCAGCCAAGATACGGGATCCCCGGAAAAACTGTTTTTT.

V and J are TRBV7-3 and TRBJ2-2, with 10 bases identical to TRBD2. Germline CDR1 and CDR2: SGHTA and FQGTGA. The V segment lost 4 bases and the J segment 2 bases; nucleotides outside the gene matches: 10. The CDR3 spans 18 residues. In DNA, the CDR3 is TGTGCCAGCAGCTCCCACCCGATAGCGGGGGGTAACACCGGGGAGCTGTTTTTT. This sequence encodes CASSSHPIAGGNTGELFF.

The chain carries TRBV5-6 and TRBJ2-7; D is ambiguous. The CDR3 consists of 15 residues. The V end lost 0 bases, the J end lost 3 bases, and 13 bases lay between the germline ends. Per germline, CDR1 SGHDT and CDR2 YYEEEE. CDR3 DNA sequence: TGTGCCAGCAGCTTGGTAGCAGCCCTTAACTACGAGCAGTACTTC. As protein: CASSLVAALNYEQYF. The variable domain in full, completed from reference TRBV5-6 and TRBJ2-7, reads DAGVTQSPTHLIKTRGQQVTLRCSPKSGHDTVSWYQQALGQGPQFIFQYYEEEERQRGNFPDRFSGHQFPNYSSELNVNALLLGDSALYLCASSLVAALNYEQYFGPGTRLTVT.

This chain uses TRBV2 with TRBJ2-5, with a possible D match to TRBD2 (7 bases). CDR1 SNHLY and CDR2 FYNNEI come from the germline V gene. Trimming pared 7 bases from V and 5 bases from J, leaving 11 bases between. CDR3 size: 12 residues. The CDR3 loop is CASIEGGETQYF. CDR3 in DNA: TGTGCCAGCATTGAGGGGGGGGAGACCCAGTACTTC.

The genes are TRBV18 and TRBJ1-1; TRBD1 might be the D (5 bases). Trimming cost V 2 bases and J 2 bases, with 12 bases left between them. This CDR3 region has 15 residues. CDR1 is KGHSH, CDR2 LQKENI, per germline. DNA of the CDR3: TGTGCCAGCTCACCATCCCGGGGGGACAACACTGAAGCTTTCTTT. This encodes CASSPSRGDNTEAFF.

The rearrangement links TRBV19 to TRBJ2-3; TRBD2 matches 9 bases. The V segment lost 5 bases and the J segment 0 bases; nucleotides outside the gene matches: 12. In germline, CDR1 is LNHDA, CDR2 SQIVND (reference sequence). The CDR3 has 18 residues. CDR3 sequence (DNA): TGTGCCAGTAGTCATCTAGCGGGGCGAACCGATAGCACAGATACGCAGTATTTT. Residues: CASSHLAGRTDSTDTQYF. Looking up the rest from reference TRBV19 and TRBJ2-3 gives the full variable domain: DGGITQSPKYLFRKEGQNVTLSCEQNLNHDAMYWYRQDPGQGLRLIYYSQIVNDFQKGDIAEGYSVSREKKESFPLTVTSAQKNPTAFYLCASSHLAGRTDSTDTQYFGPGTRLTVL.

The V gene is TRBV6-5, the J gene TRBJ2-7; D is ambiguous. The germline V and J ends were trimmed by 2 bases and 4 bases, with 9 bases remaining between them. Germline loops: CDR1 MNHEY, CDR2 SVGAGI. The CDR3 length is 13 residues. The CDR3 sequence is CASSYRRDYEQYF. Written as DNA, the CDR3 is TGTGCCAGCAGTTACAGGAGAGATTACGAGCAGTACTTC.

Here the CDR3 DNA reads TGCGCCAGCAGCTCAAGTAGGGGACAGGGATTTTCTGCCGGAAACACCATATATTTT. Translating it yields CASSSSRGQGFSAGNTIYF. The chain recombines TRBV5-1 with TRBJ1-3, with TRBD1 identical over 9 bases. The CDR3 spans 19 residues. V shed 3 bases, J shed 4 bases, and the junction held 17 bases outside the gene matches. CDR1 is SGHRS and CDR2 is YFSETQ in the germline V gene.

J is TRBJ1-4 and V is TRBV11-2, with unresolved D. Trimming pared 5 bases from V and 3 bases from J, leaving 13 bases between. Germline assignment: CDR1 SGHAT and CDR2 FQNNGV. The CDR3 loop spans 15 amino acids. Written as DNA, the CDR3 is TGTGCCAGCAGCCAAGAGGGATCCGCTAATGAAAAACTGTTTTTT. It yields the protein CASSQEGSANEKLFF.

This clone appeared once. The CDR3 nucleotides are TGTGCCAGCAGTGACCCAGGGGCGGGTCACACTGAAGCTTTCTTT. Protein sequence: CASSDPGAGHTEAFF. The chain carries TRBV2 and TRBJ1-1; weak D call: TRBD1 (6 bases). The CDR3 has 15 amino acids. Trimming left V 3 bases short and J 3 bases short, with 14 bases between. CDR1 and CDR2 (germline): SNHLY, FYNNEI.

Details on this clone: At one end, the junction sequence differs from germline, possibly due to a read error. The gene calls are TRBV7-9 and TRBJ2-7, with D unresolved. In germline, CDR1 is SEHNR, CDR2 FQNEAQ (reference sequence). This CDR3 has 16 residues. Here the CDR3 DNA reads TGTGCCAGCAGCCCCCCCCTACCTCAGGCCTCCCACGAGCAGTACTTC. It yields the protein CASSPPLPQASHEQYF.